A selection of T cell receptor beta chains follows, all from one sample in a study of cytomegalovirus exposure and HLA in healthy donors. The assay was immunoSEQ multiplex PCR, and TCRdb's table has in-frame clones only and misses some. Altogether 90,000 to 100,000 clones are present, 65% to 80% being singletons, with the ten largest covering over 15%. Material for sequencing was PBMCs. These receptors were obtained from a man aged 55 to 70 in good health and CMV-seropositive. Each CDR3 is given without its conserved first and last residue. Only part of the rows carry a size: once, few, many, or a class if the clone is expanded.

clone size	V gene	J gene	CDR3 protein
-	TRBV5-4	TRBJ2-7	ASSPGTEAYEQY
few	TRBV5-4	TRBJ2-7	ASSGGQGSGEQY
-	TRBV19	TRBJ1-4	ASSMGHSGYLF
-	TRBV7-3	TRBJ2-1	ASSSTSGGTRNNNEQF
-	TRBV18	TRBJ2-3	ASSAAGARDTQY
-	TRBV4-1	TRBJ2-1	ASSQNWEYTYNEQF
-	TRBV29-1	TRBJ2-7	SVGTVSYEQY
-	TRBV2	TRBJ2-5	ASSGRTGYETQY
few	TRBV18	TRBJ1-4	ASSLRQNEKLF
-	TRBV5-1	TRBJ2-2	ASSVQGAPDTGELF
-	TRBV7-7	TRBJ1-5	ASSLDRAQPQH
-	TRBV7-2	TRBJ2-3	ASSLRTGGSRADTQY
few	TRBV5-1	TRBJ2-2	ASSLVQGHTGELF
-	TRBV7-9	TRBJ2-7	ASTPGTGLSYEQY
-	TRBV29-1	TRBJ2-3	SHVDMFKSTDTQY
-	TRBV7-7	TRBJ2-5	ASSQTGVQETQY
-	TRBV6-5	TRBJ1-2	ASRRSDLPHGYT
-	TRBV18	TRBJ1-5	ASSPQGYSNQPQH
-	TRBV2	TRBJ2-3	ASRSGVVGTDTQY
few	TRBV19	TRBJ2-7	ASSHRVSYEQY
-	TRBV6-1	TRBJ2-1	ASILGGLNEQF
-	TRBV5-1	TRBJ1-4	ASSLTGGNEKLF
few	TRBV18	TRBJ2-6	ASSHKDSSSGANVLT
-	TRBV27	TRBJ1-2	ASSQQGFNYGYT
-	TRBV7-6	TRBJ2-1	ASSRVTGKGFNEQF
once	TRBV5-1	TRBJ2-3	ASSSIGGGGTDTQY
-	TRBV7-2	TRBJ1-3	ASSRGGIGNTIY
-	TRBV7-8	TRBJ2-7	ASSNGASEQY
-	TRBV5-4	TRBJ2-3	ASSLDGGGTDTQY
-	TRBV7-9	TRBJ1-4	ASSPPGRTNEKLF
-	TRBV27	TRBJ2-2	ASSYTGQIVTGELF
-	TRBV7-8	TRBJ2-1	ASSLAGADEQF
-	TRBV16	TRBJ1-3	ASSPGGSGNTIY
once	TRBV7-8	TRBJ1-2	ASSDKPAGSYGYT
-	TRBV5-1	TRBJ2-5	ASSSLSGGALVETQY
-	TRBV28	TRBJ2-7	ASILTRGPIYEQY
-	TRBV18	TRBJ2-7	ASSSSTGTIAEQY
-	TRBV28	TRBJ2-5	ASSLRGYGETQY
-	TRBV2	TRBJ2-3	ASAGTGVDTQY
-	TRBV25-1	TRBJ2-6	ASSGWDRGYSGANVLT